The clone carrying this T cell receptor beta chain is classed as medium-sized (0.01 to 0.1%) by frequency. As yet, its antigen is unknown. The missing CDR3 end, 3 residues past where the read stops, is filled in from the germline J gene. Trimming stripped 1 base from V and 5 bases from J, with 10 bases between. Germline V CDR1 and CDR2: SGHDN, FVKESK. The CDR3 runs 14 residues. All participants had a single incident cervical HPV16 infection, and prevalent HPV16 infections were excluded. Measured with immunoSEQ multiplex PCR; TCRdb has only the in-frame clones, and not every one. The sample table includes under 50,000 clones. The source of the sample is a study of T cells in women clearing cervical HPV infection. Study as a whole: Case blood was drawn when the lesion was first found; control blood after infection became undetectable.

Study outcomes and limitations: TRBV6-7 relative abundance averaged around 0.11% in cases and approximately 0.15% in controls. CIN3+ cases had significantly higher TCR repertoire richness than controls, but evenness did not differ.

This TCR was sampled from a woman aged 18 to 69 with a cervical HPV16 infection that either progressed to CIN3+ or cleared (not recorded which). Sequenced material: blood buffy coat. The chain couples TRBV14 to TRBJ2-3; D gene uncertain. The CDR3 is CASSQGIARDTQYF. The CDR3 bases that were read are TGTGCCAGCAGCCAAGGCATAGCTCGAGATACG.